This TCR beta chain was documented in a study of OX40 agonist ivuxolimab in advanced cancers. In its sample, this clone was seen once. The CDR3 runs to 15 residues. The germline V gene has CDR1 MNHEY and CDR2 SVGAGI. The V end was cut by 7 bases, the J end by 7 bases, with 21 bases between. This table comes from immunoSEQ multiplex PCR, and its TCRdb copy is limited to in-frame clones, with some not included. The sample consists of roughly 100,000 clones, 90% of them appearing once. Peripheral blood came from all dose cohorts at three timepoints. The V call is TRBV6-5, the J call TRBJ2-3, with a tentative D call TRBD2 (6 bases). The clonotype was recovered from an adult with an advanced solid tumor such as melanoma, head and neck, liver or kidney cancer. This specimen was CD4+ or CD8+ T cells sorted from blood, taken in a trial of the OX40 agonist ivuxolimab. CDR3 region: CASKEGRDRPHTQYF. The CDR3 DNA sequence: TGTGCCAGCAAAGAAGGGCGGGACCGCCCGCATACGCAGTATTTT.